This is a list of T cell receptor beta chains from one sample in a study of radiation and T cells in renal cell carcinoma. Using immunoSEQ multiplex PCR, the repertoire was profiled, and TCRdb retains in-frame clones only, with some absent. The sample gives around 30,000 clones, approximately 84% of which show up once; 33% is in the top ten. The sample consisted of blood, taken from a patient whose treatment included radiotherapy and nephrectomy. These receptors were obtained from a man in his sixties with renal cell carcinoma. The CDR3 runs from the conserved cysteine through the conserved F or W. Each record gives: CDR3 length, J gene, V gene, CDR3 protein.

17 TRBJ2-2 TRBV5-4 CASSIPTSGSGTGELFF
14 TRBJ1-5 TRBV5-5 CASSLAGGPQPQHF
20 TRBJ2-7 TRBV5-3 CARSRGRNQAWTGRPYEQYF
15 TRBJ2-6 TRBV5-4 CASSRLSSGANVLTF
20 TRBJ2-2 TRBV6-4 CASSDSIYEMGGPNTGELFF
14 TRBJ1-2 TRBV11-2 CASSTGEQGYGYTF
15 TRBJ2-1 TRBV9 CASSVEGTSYDEQFF
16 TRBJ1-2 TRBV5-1 CASSLWTTDSDYGYTF
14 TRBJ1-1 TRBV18 CASSPQTGNTEAFF
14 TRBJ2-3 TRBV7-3 CASSPGQSTDTQYF
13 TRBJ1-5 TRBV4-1 CASSLEVIQPQHF
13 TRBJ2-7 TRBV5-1 CASSLGQVGEQYF
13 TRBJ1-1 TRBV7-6 CASSSLQGTEAFF
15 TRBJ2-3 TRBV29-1 CSVIKLAGGTDTQYF
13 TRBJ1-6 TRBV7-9 CASSLQNNSPLHF
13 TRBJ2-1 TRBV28 CASTLTGDNEQFF